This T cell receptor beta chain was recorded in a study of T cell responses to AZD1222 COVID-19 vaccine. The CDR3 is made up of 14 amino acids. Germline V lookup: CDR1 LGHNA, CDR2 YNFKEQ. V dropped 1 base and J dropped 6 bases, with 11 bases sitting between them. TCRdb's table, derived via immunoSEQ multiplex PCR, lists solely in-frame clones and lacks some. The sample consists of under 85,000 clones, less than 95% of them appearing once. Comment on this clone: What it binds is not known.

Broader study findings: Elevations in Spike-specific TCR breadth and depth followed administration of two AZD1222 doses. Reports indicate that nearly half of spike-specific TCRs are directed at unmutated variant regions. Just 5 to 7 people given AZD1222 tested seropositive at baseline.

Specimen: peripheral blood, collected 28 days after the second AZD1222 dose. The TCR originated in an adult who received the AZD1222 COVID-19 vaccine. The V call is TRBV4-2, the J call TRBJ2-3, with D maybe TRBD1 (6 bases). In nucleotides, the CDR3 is TGTGCCAGCAGCCAAGCGCTTCAGGGGGATACGCAGTATTTT. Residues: CASSQALQGDTQYF.